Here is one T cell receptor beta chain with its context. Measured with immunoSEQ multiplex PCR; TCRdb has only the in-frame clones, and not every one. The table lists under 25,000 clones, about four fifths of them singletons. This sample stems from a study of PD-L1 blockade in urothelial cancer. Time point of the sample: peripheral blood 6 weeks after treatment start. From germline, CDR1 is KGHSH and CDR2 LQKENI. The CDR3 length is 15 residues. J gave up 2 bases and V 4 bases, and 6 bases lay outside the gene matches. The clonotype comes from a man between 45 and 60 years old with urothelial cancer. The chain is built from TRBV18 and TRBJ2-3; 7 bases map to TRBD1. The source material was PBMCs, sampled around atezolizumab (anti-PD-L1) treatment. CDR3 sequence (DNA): TGTGCCAGCTCACGCTCCAGGGGGACCACAGATACGCAGTATTTT. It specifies CASSRSRGTTDTQYF.